This entry describes one T cell receptor beta chain. Antigen specificity is unknown. This record comes from a study of cytotoxic CD8 clonotypes in ibrutinib-treated CLL. General observations from the study: Baseline clonality was higher than in age-matched healthy donors and moved in step with circulating CD8+ T-cell counts.

In germline, CDR1 is SEHNR, CDR2 FQNEAQ (reference sequence). The CDR3 spans 14 residues. Trimming shortened V by 9 bases and J by 4 bases, and 17 bases separated the two germline ends. The table came from immunoSEQ multiplex PCR; TCRdb's copy has only in-frame clones and leaves some out. The repertoire holds 190,000 or so clones, with around 70% as singletons. The material was PBMCs, obtained after 24 months of ibrutinib treatment. V gene TRBV7-9 combines with J gene TRBJ2-3, with D perhaps matching TRBD2 (6 bases). The sequence was obtained from a human donor with chronic lymphocytic leukemia. The CDR3 loop reads CARGDSPGSDTQYF. CDR3 nucleotides: TGTGCCAGAGGGGACTCCCCGGGTTCAGATACGCAGTATTTT.